Below are 15 T cell receptor beta chains sequenced from a single sample in a study of shared clonotypes between healthy human individuals. Sequenced by immunoSEQ multiplex PCR; TCRdb stores in-frame clones only, minus some. This sample has about 1 million clones; 75% occur once, and the top ten carry over 1.3%. Material for sequencing was memory CD4+ T cells sorted from blood. The subset is: CD45RA-negative fraction. The receptors come from a man between 18 and 29 years old in good health.

CDR3 residues: CASSLVVLNYEQYF. The CDR3 DNA reads as TGTGCCAGCAGCTTAGTAGTCCTAAACTACGAGCAGTACTTC. This chain uses TRBV11-2 with TRBJ2-7; unclear D gene. The germline CDR1 and CDR2 sequences are SGHAT and FQNNGV. V was pared by 1 base and J by 3 bases, with 10 bases between. This CDR3 spans 14 amino acids.

This clone was detected only a few times. CDR3 in amino acids: CASSLGLARTYNEQFF. CDR3 in DNA: TGCGCCAGCAGCTTGGGACTAGCGAGAACCTACAATGAGCAGTTCTTC. V gene TRBV5-1 combines with J gene TRBJ2-1; 8 bases fit TRBD2. Germline trimming cut 0 bases from V and 2 bases from J; bases unmatched to any gene: 4. Germline CDR1 SGHRS, CDR2 YFSETQ. The CDR3 has 16 residues.

The chain is built from TRBV5-4 and TRBJ1-5; no clear D gene. The ends were cut back, 4 bases at V and 9 bases at J, with 11 bases in the middle. Germline V gene sequence: CDR1 SGHNT, CDR2 YYREEE (reference sequence). This CDR3 is built from 12 residues. The CDR3 here is CASSLDLGPQHF. CDR3 nucleotides: TGTGCCAGCAGCCTAGACCTCGGGCCCCAGCATTTT.

The genes are TRBV9 and TRBJ2-1; possibly TRBD1 for D (5 bases). The CDR3 loop spans 16 amino acids. CDR1 is SGDLS and CDR2 is YYNGEE in the germline V gene. The V end lost 2 bases, the J end lost 8 bases, and 20 bases lay between the germline ends. The CDR3 spells CASSVVRAGNFHEQFF. The DNA of the CDR3 is TGTGCCAGCAGCGTTGTCAGGGCAGGCAACTTCCATGAGCAGTTCTTC.

Only a few counts were recorded for this clone. At one end, the junction sequence differs from germline, possibly due to a read error. The rearrangement links TRBV30 to TRBJ2-5; TRBD2 matches 7 bases. Per germline, CDR1 GTSNPN and CDR2 SVGIG (reference sequence). This CDR3 spans 13 amino acids. CDR3 residues: CAWSGRPPGLADF. In nucleotides, the CDR3 is TGTGCCTGGAGTGGACGCCCTCCGGGGCTAGCGGACTTC.

The chain recombines TRBV2 with TRBJ2-7; D is unresolved. This CDR3 comprises 14 residues. Trimming left V 0 bases short and J 3 bases short, with 9 bases between. Germline loops: CDR1 SNHLY, CDR2 FYNNEI. Written as DNA, the CDR3 is TGTGCCAGCAGTGAAGCGCTTCTTGGCTACGAGCAGTACTTC. Encoded protein: CASSEALLGYEQYF. Together with reference TRBV2 and TRBJ2-7, the CDR3 gives the full variable domain: EPEVTQTPSHQVTQMGQEVILRCVPISNHLYFYWYRQILGQKVEFLVSFYNNEISEKSEIFDDQFSVERPDGSNFTLKIRSTKLEDSAMYFCASSEALLGYEQYFGPGTRLTVT.

The rearrangement links TRBV11-3 to TRBJ2-7, with D perhaps matching TRBD2 (6 bases). Trimming took off 5 bases at V and 0 bases at J, with 8 bases between the two ends. This CDR3 spans 13 amino acids. Germline V lookup: CDR1 SGHNT, CDR2 YENEEA. The CDR3 DNA reads TGTGCCAGCAGCCCGGGGGTCTCCTACGAGCAGTACTTC. Protein sequence: CASSPGVSYEQYF.

With respect to this clone: Other DNA sequences in the sample encode the same CDR3. The rearrangement uses TRBV14 and TRBJ2-7; D unresolved. Per the germline V gene, CDR1 is SGHDN and CDR2 is FVKESK. The CDR3 has 13 amino acids. The V end was cut by 3 bases, the J end by 2 bases, with 8 bases between. The DNA for the CDR3 is TGTGCCAGCAGCCACCAGTCAGCCTACGAGCAGTACTTC. It yields the protein CASSHQSAYEQYF.

In regard to this clone: This CDR3 is also generated by other DNA sequences in the sample. This chain joins TRBV30 and TRBJ2-7; 7 bases map to TRBD1. Unmatched junction bases numbered 2, after V lost 3 bases and J lost 3 bases. The CDR3 runs to 12 residues. The germline gives CDR1 GTSNPN, CDR2 SVGIG (reference sequence). Here the CDR3 DNA reads TGTGCCTGGAGCAGACAGGGCTACGAGCAGTACTTC. Translated: CAWSRQGYEQYF.

The rearrangement uses TRBV5-4 and TRBJ2-1; tentative D call: TRBD2 (5 bases). The CDR3 loop spans 15 amino acids. Germline values: CDR1 SGHNT, CDR2 YYREEE (reference sequence). The V end lost 0 bases, the J end lost 8 bases, and 15 bases lay between the germline ends. CDR3 DNA: TGTGCCAGCAGCTTGGTCCGGCTAGCTAGGGATGAGCAGTTCTTC. Amino acid sequence: CASSLVRLARDEQFF.

This rearrangement joins TRBV27 to TRBJ2-3; 9 bases are shared with TRBD1. V lost 3 bases, J lost 1 base, and 11 bases stayed unmatched. Germline loops: CDR1 MNHEY, CDR2 SMNVEV (reference sequence). The CDR3 is 18 amino acids. The CDR3, as DNA: TGTGCCAGCAGTTTGGGGGTCCGGAACAGGGGGCGCACAGATACGCAGTATTTT. Protein: CASSLGVRNRGRTDTQYF.

The chain is built from TRBV9 and TRBJ2-2; tentative D call: TRBD1 (6 bases). The germline V gene encodes CDR1 SGDLS and CDR2 YYNGEE. This CDR3 is 15 amino acids long. Trimming cost V 4 bases and J 0 bases, with 10 bases left between them. In DNA, the CDR3 is TGTGCCAGCAGCCGGGACATGACGAACACCGGGGAGCTGTTTTTT. It translates to CASSRDMTNTGELFF.

The CDR3 here is CSVVGHNEQFF. The CDR3 DNA is TGCAGCGTTGTGGGCCACAATGAGCAGTTCTTC. The V gene is TRBV29-1, the J gene TRBJ2-1; D is ambiguous. V lost 4 bases to trimming and J lost 5 bases, with 6 bases between them. Germline V gives CDR1 SQVTM, CDR2 ANQGSEA. The CDR3 has 11 residues.

This chain joins TRBV7-2 and TRBJ2-7, with D possibly being TRBD1 or TRBD2 (5 bases each). From germline, CDR1 is SGHTA and CDR2 FQGNSA. The CDR3 runs 14 residues. Between the trimmed V and J ends, which lost 4 bases and 7 bases, there was a span of 17 bases. CDR3 coding DNA: TGTGCCAGCAGCTCGGAACCTCCGAGGGGTGAGCAGTACTTC. Protein: CASSSEPPRGEQYF.

The V and J genes are TRBV20-1 and TRBJ2-5; perhaps TRBD1 as D (6 bases). Germline CDR1 DFQATT, CDR2 SNEGSKA (reference sequence). This CDR3 spans 11 amino acids. V was pared by 7 bases and J by 5 bases, with 11 bases between. The CDR3 loop is CSGRQAETQYF. The CDR3 coding sequence is TGCAGTGGCCGACAGGCGGAGACCCAGTACTTC.